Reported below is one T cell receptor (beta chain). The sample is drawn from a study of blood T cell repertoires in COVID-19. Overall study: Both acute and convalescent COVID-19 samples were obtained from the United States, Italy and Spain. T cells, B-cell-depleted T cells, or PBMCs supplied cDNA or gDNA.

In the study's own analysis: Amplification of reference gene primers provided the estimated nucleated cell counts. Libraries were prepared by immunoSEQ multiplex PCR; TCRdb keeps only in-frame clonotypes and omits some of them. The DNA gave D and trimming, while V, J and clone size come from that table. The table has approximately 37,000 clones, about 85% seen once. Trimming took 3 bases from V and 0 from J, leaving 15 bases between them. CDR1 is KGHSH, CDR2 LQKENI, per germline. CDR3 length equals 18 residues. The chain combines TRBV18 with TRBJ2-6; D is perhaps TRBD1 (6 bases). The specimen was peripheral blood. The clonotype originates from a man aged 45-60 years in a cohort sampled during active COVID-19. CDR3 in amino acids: CASSPGTGFASGANVLTF. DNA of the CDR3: TGTGCCAGCTCACCCGGAACAGGGTTTGCCTCTGGGGCCAACGTCCTGACTTTC.